These 24 T cell receptor beta chains were sequenced from one sample in a study of CD8+ T cells in alopecia areata. Treatment noted: oral pan-JAK inhibitor, 5-10 mg twice daily. Sequencing templates came from extracted RNA that was reverse transcribed into cDNA. Some clones are missing from TCRdb's copy, which holds only in-frame ones; the method was immunoSEQ multiplex PCR. The repertoire holds approximately 150,000 clones, with around 87% as singletons. The source material was CD8+ T cells sorted from blood, sampled at week 4, from a patient treated with tofacitinib. The receptors derive from a human donor with alopecia areata.

The chain uses TRBV7-9 and TRBJ1-4; D unclear. CDR3 length: 12 amino acids. Germline CDR1 SEHNR, CDR2 FQNEAQ (reference sequence). The germline V and J ends were trimmed by 4 bases and 13 bases, with 13 bases remaining between them. In DNA form, the CDR3 reads TGTGCCAGCAGCTCTGGACCAGTTAGACTGTTTTTT. The encoded protein is CASSSGPVRLFF.

The J gene is TRBJ2-7, the V gene TRBV10-3; D is ambiguous. The CDR3 covers 13 residues. V was shortened by 11 bases and J by 0 bases, with 14 bases between the two germline ends. Germline lookup yields CDR1 ENHRY and CDR2 SYGVKD. Here the CDR3 reads CALSVGSSYEQYF. CDR3 in DNA: TGTGCCCTCTCAGTGGGTAGCTCCTACGAGCAGTACTTC.

The rearrangement uses TRBV2 and TRBJ2-1; no clear D gene. Trimming left V 8 bases short and J 6 bases short, with 17 bases between. The CDR3 extends over 14 amino acids. The germline gives CDR1 SNHLY, CDR2 FYNNEI. The CDR3 here is CASRTLNPGNEQFF. CDR3 coding DNA: TGTGCCAGCCGAACCCTAAACCCTGGCAATGAGCAGTTCTTC.

This clone was picked up one time. This chain connects TRBV27 to TRBJ2-3; 12 nucleotides match TRBD2. The germline V gene has CDR1 MNHEY and CDR2 SMNVEV (reference sequence). This CDR3 region has 13 residues. Germline trimming cut 7 bases from V and 10 bases from J; bases unmatched to any gene: 6. DNA of the CDR3: TGTGCCAGCACCCCGACTAGCGGGGGTTCGCAGTATTTT. Encoded protein: CASTPTSGGSQYF.

This CDR3 reads CASKSGQGFYEQYF. CDR3 nucleotide sequence: TGTGCCAGCAAATCAGGACAGGGTTTCTACGAGCAGTACTTC. The chain joins TRBV27 to TRBJ2-7, with TRBD1 matching over 8 bases. Germline CDR1 MNHEY, CDR2 SMNVEV (reference sequence). The CDR3 length is 14 residues. J lost 3 bases, V lost 7 bases, and 8 bases had no gene match.

In its sample, this clone was seen a few times. The chain links TRBV14 to TRBJ2-1, with D possibly TRBD1 on 5 matching bases. CDR1 and CDR2 from the germline V gene are SGHDN and FVKESK. The CDR3 totals 15 residues. V lost 0 bases and J 8 bases, leaving 14 bases between the germline ends. CDR3 in DNA: TGTGCCAGCAGCCAAGATCCCAGGGATCTTGATGAGCAGTTCTTC. Protein: CASSQDPRDLDEQFF.

The gene calls are TRBV30 and TRBJ2-7; 9 positions agree with TRBD2. CDR1 and CDR2 (germline): GTSNPN, SVGIG (reference sequence). CDR3 length equals 17 residues. V was clipped by 0 bases and J by 2 bases; unmatched bases: 11. CDR3 DNA sequence: TGTGCCTGGAGTGTACGAGGTAGCGGGAGTCTGACCTACGAGCAGTACTTC. Amino acids: CAWSVRGSGSLTYEQYF.

The chain has TRBV29-1 and TRBJ1-5; 7 bases agree with TRBD1. Germline CDR1 and CDR2: SQVTM and ANQGSEA. This CDR3 is built from 13 residues. J gave up 2 bases and V 6 bases, and 4 bases lay outside the gene matches. CDR3 nucleotide sequence: TGCAGCGTCCGTGACAGGGGCAATCAGCCCCAGCATTTT. Its translation: CSVRDRGNQPQHF.

The chain recombines TRBV2 with TRBJ1-1, with D possibly matching TRBD1 (5 bases). The V gene's germline CDR1 is SNHLY and CDR2 FYNNEI. The CDR3 sequence is 13 residues long. Between the trimmed V and J ends, which lost 10 bases and 5 bases, there was a span of 17 bases. The CDR3 region has the DNA TGTGCCACAAATAAGGACATTCGGACTGAAGCTTTCTTT. This codes for CATNKDIRTEAFF.

A remark on this clone: One end of the junction varies from germline; a read error may be responsible. The chain employs TRBV4-1 and TRBJ2-7, with D tentatively TRBD2 (5 bases). The CDR3 consists of 15 residues. Germline V gives CDR1 MGHRA, CDR2 YSYEKL. The DNA of the CDR3 is TGCGCCAGCAGCGAAGATCCAGGAAGGGCGGGCGAGCAGTACTTC. Translated: CASSEDPGRAGEQYF.

This chain connects TRBV15 to TRBJ2-3; TRBD2 matches at 8 bases. Germline V lookup: CDR1 LNHNV, CDR2 YYDKDF (reference sequence). The CDR3 has 15 residues. The ends lost 5 bases at V and 1 base at J; junction bases unmatched: 5. CDR3 protein: CATSPSRGGTDTQYF. The CDR3, as DNA: TGTGCCACCAGCCCCTCGCGGGGGGGCACAGATACGCAGTATTTT.

V gene TRBV27 combines with J gene TRBJ1-2; D remains ambiguous. V was clipped by 2 bases and J by 8 bases, with 15 bases between them. The CDR3 consists of 14 residues. Germline CDR1 reads MNHEY; CDR2 reads SMNVEV (reference sequence). CDR3 sequence reads: CASSLRIQGGGYTF. The CDR3 nucleotides read TGTGCCAGCAGTTTAAGGATTCAAGGAGGAGGCTACACCTTC.

This rearrangement joins TRBV28 to TRBJ2-7, with TRBD1 matching over 10 bases. Losses at the gene ends were 5 bases for V and 4 bases for J; bases not matched to a gene: 11. This CDR3 comprises 16 residues. In germline, CDR1 is MDHEN, CDR2 SYDVKM. CDR3: CASSLQPDRGWYEQYF. Here the CDR3 DNA reads TGTGCCAGCAGTCTCCAGCCGGACAGGGGGTGGTACGAGCAGTACTTC.

The chain has TRBV25-1 and TRBJ1-5, with D uncertain. Germline V gene sequence: CDR1 MGHDK, CDR2 SYGVNS. The CDR3 has 14 amino acids. V gave up 5 bases and J gave up 5 bases, with 13 bases separating them. CDR3 in amino acids: CASSMIGNYQPQHF. The CDR3 region has the DNA TGTGCCAGCAGTATGATAGGAAACTATCAGCCCCAGCATTTT.

The chain is built from TRBV7-6 and TRBJ2-5; 7 bases align to TRBD2. The germline V gene has CDR1 SGHVS and CDR2 FNYEAQ. The ends lost 1 base at V and 3 bases at J; junction bases unmatched: 2. This CDR3 has 14 residues. The CDR3 loop reads CASSLELAEETQYF. The CDR3 nucleotides are TGTGCCAGCAGCTTAGAGCTAGCGGAAGAGACCCAGTACTTC. Using reference TRBV7-6 and TRBJ2-5 for the parts outside the CDR3, the full variable domain is GAGVSQSPRYKVTKRGQDVALRCDPISGHVSLYWYRQALGQGPEFLTYFNYEAQQDKSGLPNDRFSAERPEGSISTLTIQRTEQRDSAMYRCASSLELAEETQYFGPGTRLLVL.

This clone was seen just once. The chain is built from TRBV29-1 and TRBJ2-1, with 13 nucleotides matching TRBD2. Germline CDR1 is SQVTM and CDR2 is ANQGSEA. J lost 8 bases, V lost 6 bases, and 7 bases had no gene match. The CDR3 is made up of 14 amino acids. The CDR3 nucleotides are TGCAGCGTACAACTAGCGGGAGGGATCGATGAGCAGTTCTTC. Residues: CSVQLAGGIDEQFF.

This clone was counted between two and nine times. The rearrangement uses TRBV29-1 and TRBJ2-7; 8 bases map to TRBD1. The CDR3 extends over 13 amino acids. CDR1 and CDR2 from the germline V gene are SQVTM and ANQGSEA. Losses at the gene ends were 6 bases for V and 3 bases for J; bases not matched to a gene: 7. CDR3 DNA sequence: TGCAGCGTCGTGACAGGGGAAAACTACGAGCAGTACTTC. Translation gives CSVVTGENYEQYF.

V usage is TRBV27 and J usage is TRBJ2-3; no reliable D call. The V gene lost 2 bases and the J gene lost 1 base, with 7 bases spanning the gap. Germline CDR1 is MNHEY and CDR2 is SMNVEV (reference sequence). CDR3 length equals 14 residues. The CDR3 DNA sequence: TGTGCCAGCAGTTTACCCGGAGGCACAGATACGCAGTATTTT. This gives the protein CASSLPGGTDTQYF.

CDR3 region: CATSPGQGSHEQYF. DNA of the CDR3: TGTGCCACCTCTCCGGGACAGGGGTCCCACGAGCAGTACTTC. This chain links TRBV6-1 with TRBJ2-5; 10 bases fit TRBD1. The J call may not be correct, given that the DNA end is closer to TRBJ2-7. Germline values: CDR1 MNHNS, CDR2 SASEGT. CDR3 length equals 14 residues.

The chain uses TRBV27 and TRBJ2-1; possible D gene TRBD1, 6 bases. Germline-derived CDR1 and CDR2 are MNHEY and SMNVEV (reference sequence). The CDR3 spans 12 residues. Trimming removed 2 bases at V and 10 bases at J, with 9 bases between. The CDR3 sequence is CASSLGQGEQFF. CDR3 sequence (DNA): TGTGCCAGCAGTTTAGGCCAGGGGGAGCAGTTCTTC.

In regard to this clone: Other DNA sequences in the sample encode the same CDR3. The chain joins TRBV7-9 to TRBJ2-6, with D uncertain. CDR1 and CDR2 (germline): SEHNR, FQNEAQ (reference sequence). The CDR3 extends over 15 amino acids. V was pared by 1 base and J by 1 base, with 5 bases between. The CDR3 spells CASSLVRSGANVLTF. As DNA, the CDR3 is TGTGCCAGCAGCTTAGTCCGGTCTGGGGCCAACGTCCTGACTTTC.

The chain combines TRBV9 with TRBJ2-7, with 8 nucleotides matching TRBD2. CDR1 and CDR2 from the germline V gene are SGDLS and YYNGEE. The trim removed 3 bases at V and 7 bases at J, leaving 9 bases unmatched. The length of the CDR3 is 14 residues. CDR3 residues: CASSGAGLGGEQYF. As DNA, the CDR3 is TGTGCCAGCAGCGGAGCGGGACTAGGGGGTGAGCAGTACTTC.

V is TRBV27 and J is TRBJ1-5; D call uncertain. CDR3 size: 14 residues. Germline loops: CDR1 MNHEY, CDR2 SMNVEV (reference sequence). Trimming removed 6 bases from V and 2 bases from J, with 11 bases in between. CDR3 nucleotide sequence: TGTGCCAGCAGCGTGGGTTGGGGCAATCAGCCCCAGCATTTT. It is translated as CASSVGWGNQPQHF.

This chain links TRBV27 with TRBJ2-1; D gene uncertain. CDR1 is MNHEY, CDR2 SMNVEV, per germline (reference sequence). V was clipped by 5 bases and J by 10 bases, with 12 bases between them. The CDR3 consists of 12 residues. In DNA form, the CDR3 reads TGTGCCAGCAGTCTACCGACTCGGGAGCAGTTCTTC. As protein: CASSLPTREQFF.